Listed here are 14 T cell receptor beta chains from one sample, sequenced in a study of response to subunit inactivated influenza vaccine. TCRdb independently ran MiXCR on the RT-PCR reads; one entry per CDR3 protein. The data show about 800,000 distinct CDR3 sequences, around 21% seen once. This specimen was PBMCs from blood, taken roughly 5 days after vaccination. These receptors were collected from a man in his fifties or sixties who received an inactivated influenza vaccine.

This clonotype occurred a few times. The CDR3 sequence: CASSSTGVEQYF. As DNA, the CDR3 is TGTGCCAGCAGTTCAACGGGGGTGGAGCAGTACTTC. The chain combines TRBV28 with TRBJ2-7; possibly TRBD2 for D (6 bases). Germline CDR1 reads MDHEN; CDR2 reads SYDVKM. The V end lost 4 bases, the J end lost 7 bases, and 11 bases lay between the germline ends. The CDR3 has 12 amino acids.

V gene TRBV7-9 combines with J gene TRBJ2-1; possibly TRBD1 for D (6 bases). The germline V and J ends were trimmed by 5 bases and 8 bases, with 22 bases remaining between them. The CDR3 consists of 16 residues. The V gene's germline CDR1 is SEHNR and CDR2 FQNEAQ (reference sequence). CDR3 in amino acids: CASSPWTVHPGDEQFF. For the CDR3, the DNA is TGTGCCAGCAGCCCATGGACCGTTCATCCAGGGGATGAGCAGTTCTTC.

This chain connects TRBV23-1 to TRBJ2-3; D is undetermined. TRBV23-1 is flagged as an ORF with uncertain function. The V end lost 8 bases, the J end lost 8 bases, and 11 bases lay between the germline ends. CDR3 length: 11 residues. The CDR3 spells CASGRVFTQYF. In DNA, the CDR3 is TGCGCCAGCGGACGGGTCTTTACGCAGTATTTT.

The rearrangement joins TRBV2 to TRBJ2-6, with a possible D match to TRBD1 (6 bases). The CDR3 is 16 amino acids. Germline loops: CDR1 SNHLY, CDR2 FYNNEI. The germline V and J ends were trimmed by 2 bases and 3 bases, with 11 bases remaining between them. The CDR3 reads CASSEYRVYGANVLTF. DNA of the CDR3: TGTGCCAGCAGTGAATACAGGGTGTATGGGGCCAACGTCCTGACTTTC.

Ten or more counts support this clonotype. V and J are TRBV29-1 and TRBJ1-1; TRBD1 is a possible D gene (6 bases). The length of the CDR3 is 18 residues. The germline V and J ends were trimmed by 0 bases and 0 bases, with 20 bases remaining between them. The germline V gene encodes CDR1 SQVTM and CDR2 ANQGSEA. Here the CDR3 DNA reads TGCAGCGTTGAAGATACCGCACCGGCAGGGGTGTTGAACACTGAAGCTTTCTTT. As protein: CSVEDTAPAGVLNTEAFF.

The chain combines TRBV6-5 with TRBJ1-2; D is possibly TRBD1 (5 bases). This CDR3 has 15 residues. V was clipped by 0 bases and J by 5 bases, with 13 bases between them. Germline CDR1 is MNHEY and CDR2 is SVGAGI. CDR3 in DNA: TGTGCCAGCAGTTACTCTGGGGACGTTCGGTATGGCTACACCTTC. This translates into CASSYSGDVRYGYTF.

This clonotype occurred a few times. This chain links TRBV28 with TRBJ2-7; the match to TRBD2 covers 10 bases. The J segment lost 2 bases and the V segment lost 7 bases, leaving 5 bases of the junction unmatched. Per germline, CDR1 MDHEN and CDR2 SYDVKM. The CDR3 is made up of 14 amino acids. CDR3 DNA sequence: TGTGCCAGCAAGCTAGCGGGGGTCGCCTACGAGCAGTACTTC. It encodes CASKLAGVAYEQYF.

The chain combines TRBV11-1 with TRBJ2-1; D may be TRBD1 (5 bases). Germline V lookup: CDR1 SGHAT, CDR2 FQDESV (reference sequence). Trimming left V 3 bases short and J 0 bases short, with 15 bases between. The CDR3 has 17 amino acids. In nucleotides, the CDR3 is TGTGCCAGCAGCTTCCAGAGTCGGACACTCTCCTACAATGAGCAGTTCTTC. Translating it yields CASSFQSRTLSYNEQFF.

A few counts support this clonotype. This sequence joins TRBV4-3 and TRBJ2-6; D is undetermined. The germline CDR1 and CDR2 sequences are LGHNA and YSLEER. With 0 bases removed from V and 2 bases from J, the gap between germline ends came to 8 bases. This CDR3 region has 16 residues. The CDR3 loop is CASSQDGDAGANVLTF. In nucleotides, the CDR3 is TGCGCCAGCAGCCAAGATGGGGATGCTGGGGCCAACGTCCTGACTTTC.

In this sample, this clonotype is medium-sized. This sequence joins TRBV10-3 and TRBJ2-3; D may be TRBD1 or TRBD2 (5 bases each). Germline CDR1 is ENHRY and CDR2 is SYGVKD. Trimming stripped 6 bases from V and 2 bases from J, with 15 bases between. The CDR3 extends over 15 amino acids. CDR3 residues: CAIRDPGTNTDTQYF. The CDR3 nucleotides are TGTGCCATCAGAGATCCAGGGACCAACACAGATACGCAGTATTTT.

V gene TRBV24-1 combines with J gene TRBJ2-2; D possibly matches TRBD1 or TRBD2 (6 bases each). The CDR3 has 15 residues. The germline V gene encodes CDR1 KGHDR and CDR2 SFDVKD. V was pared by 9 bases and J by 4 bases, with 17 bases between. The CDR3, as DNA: TGTGCCACCGGAAATCCGAGGGGGGCCACCGGGGAGCTGTTTTTT. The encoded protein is CATGNPRGATGELFF.

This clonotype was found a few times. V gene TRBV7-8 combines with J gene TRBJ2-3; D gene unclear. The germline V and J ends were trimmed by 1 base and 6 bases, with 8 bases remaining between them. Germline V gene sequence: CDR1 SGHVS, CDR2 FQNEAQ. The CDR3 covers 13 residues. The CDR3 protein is CASSLERVDTQYF. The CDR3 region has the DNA TGTGCCAGCAGCTTAGAACGGGTGGATACGCAGTATTTT.

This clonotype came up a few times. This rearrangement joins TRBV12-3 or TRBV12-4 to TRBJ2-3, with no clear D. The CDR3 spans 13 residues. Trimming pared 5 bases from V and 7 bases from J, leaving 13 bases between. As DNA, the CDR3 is TGTGCCAGCAGTACCGCTAGACGTTATACGCAGTATTTT. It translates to CASSTARRYTQYF.

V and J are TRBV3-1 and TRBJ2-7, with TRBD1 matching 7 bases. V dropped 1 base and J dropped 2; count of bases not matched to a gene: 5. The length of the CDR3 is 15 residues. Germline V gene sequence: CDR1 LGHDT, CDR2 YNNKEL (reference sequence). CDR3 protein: CASSQGGGAPYEQYF. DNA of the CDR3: TGTGCCAGCAGCCAAGGAGGGGGCGCCCCCTACGAGCAGTACTTC.